The T cell receptor beta chain described here comes from a study of blood T cell repertoires in COVID-19. For the study at large: The cDNA or gDNA used as material had been derived from T cells, B-cell-depleted T cells, or PBMCs.

Authors' processing steps: Reference gene primer amplification in the assay estimated nucleated cell counts. Method: immunoSEQ multiplex PCR; TCRdb's copy keeps in-frame clones and lacks some. V and J calls plus clone size are reproduced from that table; the DNA served to infer D and trimming. Of 100,000 to 150,000 clones listed, about four fifths are singletons. The sequence derives from a man aged 60 to 69 with acute or convalescent COVID-19. Sequencing input: peripheral blood.

The CDR3 DNA reads as TGCAGCCAGGGGGGATCCACAGATACGCAGTATTTT. This encodes CSQGGSTDTQYF. V is TRBV29-1 and J is TRBJ2-3; TRBD1 is a possible D gene (7 bases). The CDR3 is made up of 12 amino acids. V was shortened by 8 bases and J by 2 bases, with 11 bases between the two germline ends. CDR1 SQVTM and CDR2 ANQGSEA come from the germline V gene.